The rows below give T cell receptor beta chains drawn from one sample of a study of naive and memory T cell subsets. MiXCR, run by TCRdb on the UMI-ligation and nested PCR reads, gives a single entry per CDR3 protein. This sample yields 81,000 or so distinct CDR3 sequences, of which about 7% are seen a single time; 1.6% belongs to the top ten. Input material: central memory CD4+ T cells from blood. The receptors here all came from a human donor in good health. Both conserved end residues are part of each CDR3. A D gene is named only where the DNA matches it firmly. Not every row has a clone size; where given, it reads once, few, many or a size class.

clone size | D gene | J gene | V gene | CDR3 protein | CDR3 DNA
- | - | TRBJ2-3 | TRBV20-1 | CSLALRGYTDTQYF | TGCAGTCTAGCCCTGAGAGGGTACACAGATACGCAGTATTTT
many | - | TRBJ2-3 | TRBV29-1 | CSVDRGPYF | TGCAGCGTTGACCGGGGTCCTTATTTT
many | - | TRBJ2-3 | TRBV20-1 | CSARGPGNSDTQYF | TGCAGTGCTAGGGGCCCAGGGAATTCAGATACGCAGTATTTT
- | - | TRBJ2-5 | TRBV29-1 | CSVDTISGVRETQYF | TGCAGCGTCGATACCATCTCAGGGGTTCGGGAGACCCAGTACTTC
few | - | TRBJ1-5 | TRBV6-2/TRBV6-3 | CASSYISANQPQHF | TGTGCCAGCAGTTATATTTCTGCCAATCAGCCCCAGCATTTT
few | - | TRBJ2-1 | TRBV11-2 | CASSYNTGEQFF | TGTGCCAGCAGCTACAATACGGGTGAGCAGTTCTTC
many | - | TRBJ2-7 | TRBV18 | CASSSGSYEQYF | TGTGCCAGCTCATCGGGTTCTTACGAGCAGTACTTC
many | TRBD1 | TRBJ1-5 | TRBV20-1 | CSPGQGRCQPQHF | TGCAGTCCGGGACAGGGGAGGTGTCAGCCCCAGCATTTT
- | - | TRBJ2-1 | TRBV19 | CASSIGGGGVRYNEQFF | TGTGCCAGTAGTATCGGAGGGGGGGGGGTCCGGTACAATGAGCAGTTCTTC
few | TRBD1 | TRBJ2-7 | TRBV5-5 | CASSLRSQGAADEQYF | TGTGCCAGCAGCTTGAGGTCACAGGGGGCGGCTGACGAGCAGTACTTC
many | - | TRBJ1-1 | TRBV7-2 | CASSPRSAEAFF | TGTGCCAGCAGCCCCCGGAGCGCTGAAGCTTTCTTT
- | TRBD1 | TRBJ1-2 | TRBV7-8 | CASSSDRGQDGYTF | TGTGCCAGCAGCTCCGACAGGGGTCAGGACGGCTACACCTTC
many | - | TRBJ1-2 | TRBV13 | CASSSLTGNYGYTF | TGTGCCAGCAGCTCTCTGACCGGCAACTATGGCTACACCTTC
- | - | TRBJ1-2 | TRBV12-3/TRBV12-4 | CASSPGDGYTF | TGTGCCAGCAGTCCCGGGGATGGCTACACCTTC
- | - | TRBJ2-2 | TRBV11-2 | CASHSLGGQIFAGELFF | TGTGCCAGTCATTCCCTTGGGGGTCAAATTTTCGCCGGGGAGCTGTTTTTT
many | - | TRBJ2-1 | TRBV6-2/TRBV6-3 | CASSYWSGSLRNEQFF | TGTGCCAGCAGTTATTGGTCCGGGTCTCTACGGAATGAGCAGTTCTTC
- | - | TRBJ2-1 | TRBV29-1 | CSVELHSYNEQFF | TGCAGCGTTGAATTACACTCCTACAATGAGCAGTTCTTC
- | - | TRBJ2-7 | TRBV4-1 | CASPPHGRENHEQYF | TGCGCCAGCCCACCCCACGGCAGGGAGAACCACGAGCAGTACTTC
- | - | TRBJ2-1 | TRBV11-2 | CASSPRSGAGNIGEQFF | TGTGCCAGCAGCCCCCGGTCCGGGGCGGGAAATATAGGGGAGCAGTTCTTC
many | - | TRBJ2-3 | TRBV2 | CASTEVQVTGDTQYF | TGTGCCAGCACCGAGGTACAGGTAACGGGGGATACGCAGTATTTT
few | - | TRBJ2-6 | TRBV6-5 | CASTPRQYSGANVLTF | TGTGCCAGCACCCCCCGACAGTACTCTGGGGCCAACGTCCTGACTTTC
many | - | TRBJ1-1 | TRBV13 | CASSLPASKNTEAFF | TGTGCCAGCAGCTTACCGGCCAGTAAGAACACTGAAGCTTTCTTT
few | TRBD1 | TRBJ1-2 | TRBV5-1 | CASSSPGQPYGYTF | TGCGCCAGCAGCAGTCCGGGACAGCCGTATGGCTACACCTTC
many | TRBD1 | TRBJ2-4 | TRBV20-1 | CSAPRRDSKNIQYF | TGCAGTGCTCCCCGCAGGGACAGCAAAAACATTCAGTACTTC
many | - | TRBJ2-7 | TRBV6-5 | CASSYLGPYEQYF | TGTGCCAGCAGTTACTTGGGGCCCTACGAGCAGTACTTC
many | TRBD1 | TRBJ1-5 | TRBV27 | CASSELQGGISNQPQHF | TGTGCCAGCAGCGAGCTCCAGGGGGGCATTAGCAATCAGCCCCAGCATTTT
many | - | TRBJ2-3 | TRBV20-1 | CSASGQGISTDTQYF | TGCAGTGCTAGTGGCCAGGGTATTAGCACAGATACGCAGTATTTT
many | - | TRBJ1-1 | TRBV11-2 | CASSLVLGRVNTEAFF | TGTGCCAGCAGCTTAGTACTGGGCAGAGTGAACACTGAAGCTTTCTTT
many | - | TRBJ1-5 | TRBV5-1 | CASSFGDGNQPQHF | TGCGCCAGCAGCTTTGGGGACGGCAATCAGCCCCAGCATTTT
- | - | TRBJ1-5 | TRBV6-2/TRBV6-3 | CASSYGTHLNQPQHF | TGTGCCAGCAGTTACGGGACACACCTCAATCAGCCCCAGCATTTT